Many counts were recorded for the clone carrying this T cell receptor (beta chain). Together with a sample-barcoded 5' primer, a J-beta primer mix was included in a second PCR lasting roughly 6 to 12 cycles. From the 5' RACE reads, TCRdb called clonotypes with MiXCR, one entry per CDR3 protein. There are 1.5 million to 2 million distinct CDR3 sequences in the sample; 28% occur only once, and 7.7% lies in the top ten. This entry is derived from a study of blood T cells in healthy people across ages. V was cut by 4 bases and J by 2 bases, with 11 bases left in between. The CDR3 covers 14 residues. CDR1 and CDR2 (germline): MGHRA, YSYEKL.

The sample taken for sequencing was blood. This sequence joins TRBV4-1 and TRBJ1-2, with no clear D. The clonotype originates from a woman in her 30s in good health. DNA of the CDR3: TGCGCCAGCAGCCGGCGGACGGAAAACTATGGCTACACCTTC. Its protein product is CASSRRTENYGYTF.